The clone carrying this TCR beta chain was counted only a few times. The data were obtained in a study of blood T cells in healthy people across ages. The second PCR ran 7 to 11 cycles with a sample-barcoded 5' primer and J-beta primers. With 12 random nucleotides, a template-switch adaptor tagged each individual cDNA molecule. A single record per CDR3 protein comes from TCRdb applying MiXCR to the 5' RACE reads. The repertoire holds hundreds of thousands of distinct CDR3 sequences, more than 25% seen once, with 15% to 20% in the top ten. The CDR3 is made up of 15 amino acids. V lost 4 bases and J lost 8; bases outside the gene matches: 10. CDR1 is SGHAT and CDR2 is FQNNGV in the germline V gene.

The clonotype originates from a woman of 80 years or more in good health. The sample consisted of blood. The rearrangement links TRBV11-2 to TRBJ1-1, with 10 positions matching TRBD1. CDR3 DNA: TGTGCCAGCAGCTCTCCCGACAGGGGGCGCGGAGAAGCTTTCTTT. Protein sequence: CASSSPDRGRGEAFF.